These 25 T cell receptor beta chains were all obtained from the same sample, sequenced in a study of spatial heterogeneity in lung cancer. Time point reported: sample taken at primary tumor resection. No cell sorting; template was whole RNA from tumor, lung tissue or PBMC. TCRdb analysed the 5' RACE reads with MiXCR anew, one entry per CDR3 protein. This sample carries 35,000 to 55,000 distinct CDR3 sequences, roughly 13% of them seen once, and the ten largest clones take 55% to 70%. Here the sequenced sample was PBMCs, taken at surgery. These TCRs come from a male donor with early-stage non-small cell lung cancer.

The rearrangement joins TRBV29-1 to TRBJ1-5; 8 nucleotides agree with TRBD1. Unmatched junction bases numbered 4, after V lost 4 bases and J lost 5 bases. This CDR3 is 13 amino acids long. Germline-derived CDR1 and CDR2 are SQVTM and ANQGSEA. The CDR3 is CSVGQGAYQPQHF. In DNA, the CDR3 is TGCAGCGTTGGGCAGGGGGCGTATCAGCCCCAGCATTTT.

This clonotype occurred many times. V and J are TRBV9 and TRBJ2-5; D is unresolved. Trimming removed 4 bases from V and 5 bases from J, with 21 bases in between. The CDR3 spans 16 residues. Germline V gene sequence: CDR1 SGDLS, CDR2 YYNGEE. The CDR3 region is CASSPNPARAGETQYF. DNA for the CDR3: TGTGCCAGCAGCCCGAACCCGGCTAGGGCCGGGGAGACCCAGTACTTC. Full variable domain (missing parts from reference TRBV9 and TRBJ2-5): DSGVTQTPKHLITATGQRVTLRCSPRSGDLSVYWYQQSLDQGLQFLIQYYNGEERAKGNILERFSAQQFPDLHSELNLSSLELGDSALYFCASSPNPARAGETQYFGPGTRLLVL.

At least ten counts were recorded for this clonotype. The chain uses TRBV27 and TRBJ2-3; D is undetermined. V lost 6 bases and J lost 2, with 18 bases in between. This CDR3 is built from 16 residues. Germline loops: CDR1 MNHEY, CDR2 SMNVEV (reference sequence). Written as DNA, the CDR3 is TGTGCCAGCAGCCCTGGCCCACACAAATTCACAGATACGCAGTATTTT. This gives the protein CASSPGPHKFTDTQYF.

This clonotype was observed a handful of times. The chain carries TRBV5-1 and TRBJ2-5, with D possibly matching TRBD2 (6 bases). The germline V and J ends were trimmed by 0 bases and 1 base, with 10 bases remaining between them. This CDR3 contains 15 residues. The V gene's germline CDR1 is SGHRS and CDR2 YFSETQ. The CDR3 region has the DNA TGCGCCAGCAGCTTGGAGCGGGCTGGCCAAGAGACCCAGTACTTC. This encodes CASSLERAGQETQYF. The full variable domain, rest sourced from reference TRBV5-1 and TRBJ2-5, is KAGVTQTPRYLIKTRGQQVTLSCSPISGHRSVSWYQQTPGQGLQFLFEYFSETQRNKGNFPGRFSGRQFSNSRSEMNVSTLELGDSALYLCASSLERAGQETQYFGPGTRLLVL.

In this sample, this clonotype turned up once. This sequence joins TRBV20-1 and TRBJ2-5, with 12 bases lining up with TRBD1. Germline V gives CDR1 DFQATT, CDR2 SNEGSKA (reference sequence). J gave up 4 bases and V 5 bases, and 5 bases lay outside the gene matches. The CDR3 covers 14 residues. The CDR3 region has the DNA TGCAGTGCTCTCGGGGGACAGGGGGCAGAGACCCAGTACTTC. It codes for CSALGGQGAETQYF.

This clonotype came up many times. The rearrangement uses TRBV29-1 and TRBJ2-1; D not certain. This CDR3 region has 10 residues. Trimming shortened V by 7 bases and J by 7 bases, and 8 bases separated the two germline ends. Germline CDR1 reads SQVTM; CDR2 reads ANQGSEA. CDR3 in DNA: TGCAGCGCTGGGAATAATGAGCAGTTCTTC. It encodes CSAGNNEQFF.

This clonotype was seen repeatedly, ten times or more. The chain links TRBV3-1 to TRBJ2-1, with TRBD2 matching 10 bases. The V gene's germline CDR1 is LGHDT and CDR2 YNNKEL (reference sequence). The V gene end was trimmed by 4 bases and the J gene end by 7 bases; junction bases not matched to a gene: 13. The CDR3 spans 17 residues. The CDR3 region is CASSPSRTSGGANEQFF. DNA of the CDR3: TGTGCCAGCAGCCCCTCCAGGACTAGCGGAGGGGCGAATGAGCAGTTCTTC.

In this sample, this clonotype turned up a few times. The V and J genes are TRBV7-2 and TRBJ2-2; the D gene is possibly TRBD1 (5 bases). Germline CDR1 and CDR2: SGHTA and FQGNSA. The CDR3 has 15 amino acids. The V and J ends lost 1 base and 3 bases respectively, with 9 bases between them. This CDR3 reads CASSLGQGDTGELFF. The CDR3 bases are TGTGCCAGCAGCTTAGGCCAGGGTGACACCGGGGAGCTGTTTTTT.

V usage is TRBV19 and J usage is TRBJ2-4, with unresolved D. The CDR3 is made up of 13 amino acids. V gave up 9 bases and J gave up 8 bases, with 17 bases separating them. Germline CDR1 reads LNHDA; CDR2 reads SQIVND (reference sequence). Written as DNA, the CDR3 is TGTGCCAGGCGTCCTGGGCCAAAGGACATTCAGTACTTC. Protein product: CARRPGPKDIQYF.

The gene calls are TRBV27 and TRBJ1-5; D may be TRBD1 (6 bases). Trimming left V 0 bases short and J 7 bases short, with 13 bases between. This CDR3 has 15 residues. The germline CDR1 and CDR2 sequences are MNHEY and SMNVEV (reference sequence). CDR3 amino acids: CASSLSGGQGQPQHF. The DNA for the CDR3 is TGTGCCAGCAGTTTATCCGGGGGGCAGGGGCAGCCCCAGCATTTT.

This clonotype was seen a few times. The chain recombines TRBV5-6 with TRBJ2-7, with D unresolved. This CDR3 spans 15 amino acids. The V gene's germline CDR1 is SGHDT and CDR2 YYEEEE. Trimming stripped 2 bases from V and 6 bases from J, with 18 bases between. DNA for the CDR3: TGTGCCAGCAGCTTTTCTGGTAAAGGTGTTTCCGAGCAGTACTTC. Residues: CASSFSGKGVSEQYF.

The V and J genes are TRBV20-1 and TRBJ2-1, with TRBD2 matching 10 bases. Germline-derived CDR1 and CDR2 are DFQATT and SNEGSKA (reference sequence). The V and J ends lost 5 bases and 7 bases, in that order; junction bases with no gene match: 11. This CDR3 has 15 residues. In DNA form, the CDR3 reads TGCAGTGCTGGGGGGAGCGGGAGGGCCGGTAATGAGCAGTTCTTC. Its translation: CSAGGSGRAGNEQFF.

This clonotype was observed many times. The chain couples TRBV5-1 to TRBJ1-2; D gene uncertain. This CDR3 is 12 amino acids long. The V and J ends lost 4 bases and 6 bases respectively, with 10 bases between them. The germline V gene has CDR1 SGHRS and CDR2 YFSETQ. The CDR3 protein is CASSPDRDGYTF. The CDR3 DNA follows: TGCGCCAGCAGCCCGGACCGAGATGGCTACACCTTC.

This clonotype was observed a handful of times. V gene TRBV29-1 combines with J gene TRBJ1-6; 7 bases match TRBD1. Per germline, CDR1 SQVTM and CDR2 ANQGSEA. Trimming removed 5 bases from V and 0 bases from J; junction bases left unmatched: 4. CDR3 length equals 15 residues. CDR3 nucleotide sequence: TGCAGCGTTCGGACAGGTTTCTCCTATAATTCACCCCTCCACTTT. Its protein product is CSVRTGFSYNSPLHF.

This clonotype was counted many times. This rearrangement joins TRBV10-3 to TRBJ2-5; D is undetermined. This CDR3 comprises 13 residues. Trimming stripped 0 bases from V and 7 bases from J, with 9 bases between. Looked up from germline, CDR1 is ENHRY and CDR2 is SYGVKD. The CDR3 nucleotides read TGTGCCATCAGTGAGTCTACTTTTCGGACCCAGTACTTC. The encoded protein is CAISESTFRTQYF.

This clonotype came up many times. This rearrangement joins TRBV24-1 to TRBJ2-1; tentatively, D is TRBD1 (6 bases). This CDR3 spans 13 amino acids. V lost 11 bases and J 8 bases, leaving 18 bases between the germline ends. Germline CDR1 is KGHDR and CDR2 is SFDVKD. In DNA, the CDR3 is TGTGCCAAATACAGAGCCTCAGGGGATGAGCAGTTCTTC. This encodes CAKYRASGDEQFF.

The sample holds a few counts of this clonotype. J is TRBJ1-2 and V is TRBV24-1; D gene uncertain. From germline, CDR1 is KGHDR and CDR2 SFDVKD. This CDR3 spans 16 amino acids. The V end was cut by 3 bases, the J end by 3 bases, with 16 bases between. The CDR3 DNA reads as TGTGCCACCAGTGATATATACCCCACCCAAGACTATGGCTACACCTTC. It encodes CATSDIYPTQDYGYTF.

The chain joins TRBV6-5 to TRBJ2-5; 11 bases fit TRBD2. The V segment lost 7 bases and the J segment 5 bases; nucleotides outside the gene matches: 6. Germline V gene sequence: CDR1 MNHEY, CDR2 SVGAGI. The CDR3 length is 14 residues. In nucleotides, the CDR3 is TGTGCCAGCATTCCACTAGCGGGAGTTGAGACCCAGTACTTC. The encoded protein is CASIPLAGVETQYF.

This clonotype was counted ten times or more. The genes are TRBV6-2 or TRBV6-3 and TRBJ2-6; the D gene is possibly TRBD2 (5 bases). V was cut by 4 bases and J by 0 bases, with 19 bases left in between. Germline V gene sequence: CDR1 MNHEY, CDR2 SVGEGT. The CDR3 consists of 19 residues. The CDR3 bases are TGTGCCAGCAGTTCCCCCACAGCCGGACTCAACTCTGGGGCCAACGTCCTGACTTTC. It is translated as CASSSPTAGLNSGANVLTF.

The CDR3 DNA sequence: TGTGCCAGCAGCTTAGCCAATCAGCCCCAGCATTTT. This codes for CASSLANQPQHF. The V and J genes are TRBV7-2 and TRBJ1-5; no firm D call. Germline V gives CDR1 SGHTA, CDR2 FQGNSA. This CDR3 is 12 amino acids long. With 0 bases removed from V and 3 bases from J, the gap between germline ends came to 0 bases.

The rearrangement links TRBV7-2 to TRBJ1-1; the D gene is possibly TRBD1 (5 bases). The CDR3 is made up of 13 amino acids. Trimming shortened V by 2 bases and J by 8 bases, and 12 bases separated the two germline ends. Germline CDR1 and CDR2: SGHTA and FQGNSA. DNA of the CDR3: TGTGCCAGCAGCTTAAGGAGGGCAGGGGAAGCTTTCTTT. This translates into CASSLRRAGEAFF.

The V call is TRBV11-2, the J call TRBJ1-2; D unclear. Germline CDR1 SGHAT, CDR2 FQNNGV. CDR3 length: 13 residues. V lost 0 bases, J lost 2 bases, and 4 bases lay in between. The CDR3, as DNA: TGTGCCAGCAGCTTAGACCCGAACTATGGCTACACCTTC. Protein sequence: CASSLDPNYGYTF.

The rearrangement joins TRBV5-1 to TRBJ1-6; the D is unclear. The CDR3 length is 15 residues. V lost 2 bases and J lost 3, with 9 bases in between. Germline assignment: CDR1 SGHRS and CDR2 YFSETQ. CDR3 coding DNA: TGCGCCAGCAGCTTCACGACATTCTATAATTCACCCCTCCACTTT. Translation: CASSFTTFYNSPLHF.

The gene calls are TRBV4-2 and TRBJ2-5; the D gene is possibly TRBD1 (6 bases). Per germline, CDR1 LGHNA and CDR2 YNFKEQ. The V and J ends lost 4 bases and 0 bases respectively, with 18 bases between them. The CDR3 is 17 amino acids. The CDR3 protein is CASSPLNREPYQETQYF. CDR3 coding DNA: TGTGCCAGCAGCCCATTGAACAGGGAACCGTACCAAGAGACCCAGTACTTC.

The chain recombines TRBV18 with TRBJ2-2, with a tentative D call TRBD1 (5 bases). The germline gives CDR1 KGHSH, CDR2 LQKENI. The V end lost 8 bases, the J end lost 0 bases, and 19 bases lay between the germline ends. This CDR3 spans 17 amino acids. The CDR3 loop is CASITRQKGANTGELFF. As DNA, the CDR3 is TGTGCCAGCATCACCAGACAGAAAGGGGCGAACACCGGGGAGCTGTTTTTT.